This T cell receptor beta chain is from a study of blood T cell repertoires in COVID-19. Across the study: PBMCs, B-cell-depleted T cells, or T cells provided the cDNA or gDNA that made up the material.

Germline assignment: CDR1 SGHKS and CDR2 YYEKEE (reference sequence). The CDR3 has 11 residues. V lost 3 bases and J 6 bases, leaving 5 bases between the germline ends. Method: immunoSEQ multiplex PCR; TCRdb's copy keeps in-frame clones and lacks some. The sample has a few hundred thousand clones, 89% seen once. This chain connects TRBV5-5 to TRBJ2-3; no clear D. The TCR was taken from a man between 18 and 35 years old who had recovered from COVID-19. The sample taken for sequencing was peripheral blood. Here the CDR3 DNA reads TGTGCCAGCAGCTCTAGGGATACGCAGTATTTT. It yields the protein CASSSRDTQYF.